This is a list of T cell receptor beta chains from one sample in a study of somatic mutations in cytotoxic T cells in rheumatoid arthritis. Only in-frame clones appear in the TCRdb table, and some are missing; sequencing was by immunoSEQ multiplex PCR. Here the sample spans 16,000 or so clones, 60% to 85% being singletons. The source material was CD8+ T cells sorted from blood. Receptor source: an adult with rheumatoid arthritis. Each CDR3 is given with its conserved first and last residue. D genes are given only for firm matches. Only part of the rows carry a size: once, few, many, or a class if the clone is expanded.

>NA|few|TRBV7-8|TRBJ2-5
CASSLVSDMETQYF
TGTGCCAGCAGCTTAGTATCTGATATGGAGACCCAGTACTTC
>TRBD1|few|TRBV4-1|TRBJ2-7
CASSPDRATYEQYF
TGCGCCAGCAGCCCGGACAGGGCAACCTACGAGCAGTACTTC
>NA|NA|TRBV7-6|TRBJ2-1
CASSRNNEQFF
TGTGCCAGCAGCCGGAACAATGAGCAGTTCTTC
>NA|NA|TRBV5-1|TRBJ1-1
CASSFFQGPGTEAFF
TGCGCCAGCAGCTTCTTCCAGGGGCCGGGCACTGAAGCTTTCTTT
>NA|NA|TRBV4-1|TRBJ2-1
CASSQESQPYNEQFF
TGCGCCAGCAGCCAAGAGTCCCAGCCGTACAATGAGCAGTTCTTC
>NA|NA|TRBV4-1|TRBJ1-2
CASSPSRTVYGYTF
TGCGCCAGCAGCCCGAGTCGGACAGTCTATGGCTACACCTTC
>NA|NA|TRBV29-1|TRBJ2-7
CSVETTDSYEQYF
TGCAGCGTCGAGACGACAGACTCCTACGAGCAGTACTTC
>NA|NA|TRBV19|TRBJ2-7
CASSVALGYGNSYEQYF
TGTGCCAGTAGTGTCGCACTAGGATACGGTAACTCCTACGAGCAGTACTTC
>NA|NA|TRBV11-2|TRBJ1-1
CASVKSYRTTNTEAFF
TGTGCCAGCGTGAAGTCGTACAGGACCACCAACACTGAAGCTTTCTTT
>NA|NA|TRBV7-8|TRBJ2-7
CASSWGFGGAIQEQYF
TGTGCCAGCAGCTGGGGCTTTGGTGGGGCCATTCAGGAGCAGTACTTC
>NA|NA|TRBV7-9|TRBJ1-4
CASSSTYTGTVNEKLFF
TGTGCCAGCAGCTCCACATACACCGGGACGGTAAATGAAAAACTGTTTTTT
>NA|NA|TRBV7-6|TRBJ2-5
CASSLAWGGIETQYF
TGTGCCAGCAGCTTAGCGTGGGGGGGCATTGAGACCCAGTACTTC
>NA|NA|TRBV29-1|TRBJ1-1
CSVEPVPAFF
TGCAGCGTTGAACCCGTTCCCGCTTTCTTT
>NA|NA|TRBV2|TRBJ2-1
CASSQLRNEQFF
TGTGCCAGCAGCCAACTAAGGAATGAGCAGTTCTTC
>TRBD2|NA|TRBV5-6|TRBJ2-1
CASSLEWIAGVSSYNEQFF
TGTGCCAGCAGCTTGGAGTGGATAGCGGGGGTGAGCTCCTACAATGAGCAGTTCTTC
>NA|NA|TRBV27|TRBJ2-7
CASSLGPHYEQYF
TGTGCCAGCAGCCTCGGACCCCACTACGAGCAGTACTTC
>NA|NA|TRBV9|TRBJ1-2
CASSTGTYGYTF
TGTGCCAGCAGTACAGGGACCTATGGCTACACCTTC
>TRBD2|NA|TRBV5-1|TRBJ2-3
CASSLWSGGDTDTQYF
TGCGCCAGCAGCTTGTGGAGCGGGGGCGACACAGATACGCAGTATTTT
>NA|NA|TRBV27|TRBJ2-7
CASSMLWQGNEQYF
TGTGCCAGCAGTATGCTTTGGCAGGGGAACGAGCAGTACTTC
>NA|few|TRBV7-9|TRBJ2-7
CASINGLTYEQYF
TGTGCCAGCATAAATGGGCTAACCTACGAGCAGTACTTC
>NA|once|TRBV6-1|TRBJ2-3
CASSEAGDTQYF
TGTGCCAGCAGTGAGGCGGGAGATACGCAGTATTTT
>NA|NA|TRBV7-6|TRBJ2-3
CASSLDVGVSVRSTDTQYF
TGTGCCAGCAGCTTAGATGTGGGCGTATCCGTCAGAAGCACAGATACGCAGTATTTT
>NA|NA|TRBV11-2|TRBJ1-2
CASSPGLGYTF
TGTGCCAGCAGCCCCGGGCTGGGCTACACCTTC
>NA|NA|TRBV7-6|TRBJ1-1
CASSTLQGTFTEAFF
TGTGCCAGCAGCACTCTCCAGGGGACCTTCACTGAAGCTTTCTTT
>NA|few|TRBV5-6|TRBJ2-7
CASSLADYEQYF
TGTGCCAGCAGCTTGGCAGACTACGAGCAGTACTTC
>NA|few|TRBV7-2|TRBJ2-7
CASSPGPLYEQYF
TGTGCCAGCAGCCCGGGACCCCTCTACGAGCAGTACTTC
>NA|NA|TRBV5-1|TRBJ1-6
CASSFLDTNYNSPLHF
TGCGCCAGCAGCTTCTTGGACACCAACTATAATTCACCCCTCCACTTT
>TRBD1|NA|TRBV9|TRBJ2-7
CASSPRTGDEQYF
TGTGCCAGCAGCCCCCGGACAGGGGACGAGCAGTACTTC
>NA|large|TRBV2|TRBJ1-6
CASTLSRALDSPLHF
TGTGCCAGCACGTTAAGCCGGGCTCTTGATTCACCCCTCCACTTT
>NA|NA|TRBV19|TRBJ1-2
CASTQRLYGYTF
TGTGCCAGTACTCAAAGACTTTATGGCTACACCTTC
>NA|NA|TRBV7-6|TRBJ2-3
CASSRRDDTQYF
TGTGCCAGCAGCCGGAGGGATGATACGCAGTATTTT
>NA|NA|TRBV6-1|TRBJ2-7
CASCTTSSYEQYF
TGTGCCAGCTGCACTACTTCCTCCTACGAGCAGTACTTC
>TRBD1|NA|TRBV5-6|TRBJ1-1
CASSFGQGTEAFF
TGTGCCAGCAGCTTCGGACAGGGCACTGAAGCTTTCTTT
>TRBD1|NA|TRBV27|TRBJ1-2
CASSLFPGGGYTF
TGTGCCAGCAGTTTATTTCCAGGGGGGGGCTACACCTTC
>NA|NA|TRBV6-1|TRBJ2-7
CASSETGITYEQYF
TGTGCCAGCAGTGAAACAGGGATCACCTACGAGCAGTACTTC
>NA|NA|TRBV28|TRBJ1-5
CASSWGSNQPQHF
TGTGCCAGCAGTTGGGGTAGCAATCAGCCCCAGCATTTT
>TRBD2|NA|TRBV5-1|TRBJ2-3
CASRDPLRGSTDTQYF
TGCGCCAGCAGAGATCCTTTGCGGGGGAGCACAGATACGCAGTATTTT
>TRBD2|NA|TRBV29-1|TRBJ2-3
CSVGLAGPIDTQYF
TGCAGCGTGGGACTAGCGGGGCCTATAGATACGCAGTATTTT
>NA|NA|TRBV6-5|TRBJ2-3
CASSYAGGSDTQYF
TGTGCCAGCAGTTACGCAGGGGGGTCAGATACGCAGTATTTT
>TRBD2|NA|TRBV9|TRBJ2-1
CASSVSPERGGNEQFF
TGTGCCAGCAGCGTATCCCCGGAGCGGGGGGGCAATGAGCAGTTCTTC
>TRBD1|NA|TRBV19|TRBJ2-7
CASSAIWDRANEQYF
TGTGCCAGTAGTGCCATCTGGGACAGGGCCAACGAGCAGTACTTC
>NA|NA|TRBV4-1|TRBJ2-2
CASSPGVAGELFF
TGCGCCAGCAGCCCCGGGGTGGCCGGGGAGCTGTTTTTT
>NA|NA|TRBV5-1|TRBJ2-7
CASRTAMAGPTLEQYF
TGCGCCAGCAGGACCGCCATGGCTGGCCCGACTCTTGAGCAGTACTTC
>NA|NA|TRBV5-1|TRBJ2-7
CASSLGANEQYF
TGCGCCAGCAGCCTAGGAGCTAACGAGCAGTACTTC
>TRBD1|few|TRBV5-4|TRBJ1-1
CASNLGGAAEAFF
TGTGCCAGCAACTTAGGGGGCGCGGCTGAAGCTTTCTTT
>NA|NA|TRBV9|TRBJ2-5
CASSSGTGWDF
TGTGCCAGCAGTTCCGGGACCGGGTGGGACTTC
>TRBD2|NA|TRBV13|TRBJ2-5
CASSSRGVKETQYF
TGTGCCAGCAGCTCCCGGGGGGTAAAAGAGACCCAGTACTTC